This T cell receptor beta chain came from a study of T cell repertoires in cytomegalovirus infection. Overall study context: Public TCR beta signatures marked donors with CMV infection and the matching HLA.

The CDR3 contains 16 residues. Per the germline V gene, CDR1 is SSHAT and CDR2 is FNYEAQ (reference sequence). Concerning this clonotype: No antigen is known for it. A read error may produce the germline difference seen at one junction end.

TCRdb used MiXCR to reprocess the reads, holding one entry per CDR3 protein. The table shows about 920,000 distinct CDR3 sequences, with roughly 30% occurring only once. Notes on the study in general: HLA-C-restricted CMV-specific TCR beta clonotypes prevailed in the ex vivo response.

The chain joins TRBV7-7 to TRBJ2-6, with D perhaps TRBD2 (6 bases). This material consisted of cultured CD8+ T cells from PBMCs, taken from culture after CMV antigen stimulation. The sequence derives from a human donor in good health (CMV status not recorded). Some clones in this sample may be carry-over from other donors' samples. The CDR3 loop reads CASTKSPGVGANVLTF. Written as DNA, the CDR3 is TGTGCTAGCACCAAATCGCCGGGGGTCGGGGCCAACGTCCTGACTTTC.